This T cell receptor (beta chain) is from a study of CD8 T cells in ankylosing spondylitis. Study conclusions and caveats: Blood of patients with ankylosing spondylitis appeared to be characterized by a TCR beta motif of about 8 highly homologous variants.

TCRdb re-analysed the 5' RACE reads in MiXCR, keeping a single row per CDR3 protein. Here the sample spans about 800,000 distinct CDR3 sequences, about 10% being singletons. Trimming took 2 bases from V and 2 from J, leaving 9 bases between them. The CDR3 consists of 14 residues. CDR1 and CDR2 from the germline V gene are GTSNPN and SVGIG (reference sequence). A word on this clonotype: Its antigen is as yet unknown.

The sequenced sample consisted of blood, either unsorted or a sorted T cell fraction (not recorded which). This clonotype originated in a male donor with ankylosing spondylitis. The chain carries TRBV30 and TRBJ2-2, with D possibly matching TRBD2 (5 bases). CDR3 in DNA: TGTGCCTGGAGTCCTACTAGTAACACCGGGGAGCTGTTTTTT. This gives the protein CAWSPTSNTGELFF.